Below, 9 T cell receptor beta chains from the same sample are listed, as sequenced in a study of blood T cell repertoires in COVID-19 (TCRdb year 2020). The method was the immunoSEQ multiplex PCR assay. This immuneACCESS table, as held by TCRdb, lists in-frame sequences with V and J called but not all clones. Of the missing ones, under half trace to an unresolved V gene in checked studies; the others have no known cause. The sample table shows about 300,000 clones, and approximately 84% are seen once. The ten largest clones represent more than 1.1% of the sample. The sequenced sample was peripheral blood. These receptors originate from a human donor with COVID-19, enrolled during active disease. The donor label of this sample is uncertain.

The count of this clone is one. The V call is TRBV9, the J call TRBJ1-1, with a weak D call TRBD1 (5 bases). Trimming took off 4 bases at V and 0 bases at J, with 10 bases between the two ends. CDR1 and CDR2 (germline): SGDLS, YYNGEE. This CDR3 region has 14 residues. The CDR3 loop reads CASSPGEMNTEAFF. The CDR3 region has the DNA TGTGCCAGCAGCCCGGGGGAAATGAACACTGAAGCTTTCTTT.

The J gene is TRBJ1-4, the V gene TRBV19; 7 nucleotides line up with TRBD1. Germline lookup yields CDR1 LNHDA and CDR2 SQIVND (reference sequence). V was clipped by 5 bases and J by 8 bases; unmatched bases: 11. The CDR3 extends over 15 amino acids. In DNA, the CDR3 is TGTGCCAGTAGTCCTTGGACAGGCGGCGGCGAAAAACTGTTTTTT. Protein: CASSPWTGGGEKLFF.

The chain carries TRBV28 and TRBJ2-7, with TRBD2 matching over 7 bases. Germline loops: CDR1 MDHEN, CDR2 SYDVKM. This CDR3 contains 13 residues. Germline trimming cut 5 bases from V and 3 bases from J; bases unmatched to any gene: 4. The CDR3 coding sequence is TGTGCCAGCAGTCCGACTAGCAGCTACGAGCAGTACTTC. Residues: CASSPTSSYEQYF. The variable domain in full, with the rest retrieved from reference TRBV28 and TRBJ2-7, is DVKVTQSSRYLVKRTGEKVFLECVQDMDHENMFWYRQDPGLGLRLIYFSYDVKMKEKGDIPEGYSVSREKKERFSLILESASTNQTSMYLCASSPTSSYEQYFGPGTRLTVT.

The J gene is TRBJ2-3, the V gene TRBV5-1; TRBD2 agrees at 8 bases. The V gene end was trimmed by 1 base and the J gene end by 4 bases; junction bases not matched to a gene: 8. CDR1 and CDR2 (germline): SGHRS, YFSETQ. The CDR3 runs 16 residues. This chain's CDR3 is CASSLNTGGLADTQYF. The CDR3 nucleotides are TGCGCCAGCAGCTTGAACACGGGGGGGTTGGCAGATACGCAGTATTTT.

The DNA for the CDR3 is TGTGCTTTGAGCCCCTCTAGCGGGAGTGGGCAAGAGACCCAGTACTTC. Its protein product is CALSPSSGSGQETQYF. This chain connects TRBV10-3 to TRBJ2-5; 10 bases are a match to TRBD2. CDR1 ENHRY and CDR2 SYGVKD come from the germline V gene. The CDR3 consists of 16 residues.

The rearrangement uses TRBV15 and TRBJ2-1, with 14 bases lining up with TRBD2. V was clipped by 2 bases and J by 8 bases; unmatched bases: 11. Germline V gene lookup returns CDR1 LNHNV and CDR2 YYDKDF (reference sequence). The CDR3 totals 18 residues. CDR3 sequence: CATSRPARTSGRMDEQFF. As DNA, the CDR3 is TGTGCCACCAGCAGACCTGCCCGGACTAGCGGGAGGATGGATGAGCAGTTCTTC.

The gene calls are TRBV28 and TRBJ1-1; tentatively, D is TRBD1 (6 bases). Germline V gene sequence: CDR1 MDHEN, CDR2 SYDVKM. Trimming stripped 5 bases from V and 3 bases from J, with 19 bases between. The CDR3 spans 16 residues. In DNA, the CDR3 is TGTGCCAGCAGTGACGGCCTCAGGGGAATGGACACTGAAGCTTTCTTT. Protein product: CASSDGLRGMDTEAFF. The variable domain in full, with the rest retrieved from reference TRBV28 and TRBJ1-1, is DVKVTQSSRYLVKRTGEKVFLECVQDMDHENMFWYRQDPGLGLRLIYFSYDVKMKEKGDIPEGYSVSREKKERFSLILESASTNQTSMYLCASSDGLRGMDTEAFFGQGTRLTVV.

This clone was observed once. The rearrangement uses TRBV5-6 and TRBJ1-5; 8 bases line up with TRBD1. This CDR3 is built from 16 residues. The germline V gene has CDR1 SGHDT and CDR2 YYEEEE. The trim removed 0 bases at V and 5 bases at J, leaving 7 bases unmatched. The CDR3 here is CASSLGTGIGDQPQHF. For the CDR3, the DNA is TGTGCCAGCAGCTTGGGGACAGGGATCGGGGATCAGCCCCAGCATTTT.

The chain carries TRBV6-1 and TRBJ1-2; D not certain. The CDR3 has 15 residues. The V gene's germline CDR1 is MNHNS and CDR2 SASEGT. V dropped 0 bases and J dropped 8 bases, with 16 bases sitting between them. The CDR3 bases are TGTGCCAGCAGTGAAGCGGTGGTTTTTGGGGAGGGCTACACCTTC. The encoded protein is CASSEAVVFGEGYTF.